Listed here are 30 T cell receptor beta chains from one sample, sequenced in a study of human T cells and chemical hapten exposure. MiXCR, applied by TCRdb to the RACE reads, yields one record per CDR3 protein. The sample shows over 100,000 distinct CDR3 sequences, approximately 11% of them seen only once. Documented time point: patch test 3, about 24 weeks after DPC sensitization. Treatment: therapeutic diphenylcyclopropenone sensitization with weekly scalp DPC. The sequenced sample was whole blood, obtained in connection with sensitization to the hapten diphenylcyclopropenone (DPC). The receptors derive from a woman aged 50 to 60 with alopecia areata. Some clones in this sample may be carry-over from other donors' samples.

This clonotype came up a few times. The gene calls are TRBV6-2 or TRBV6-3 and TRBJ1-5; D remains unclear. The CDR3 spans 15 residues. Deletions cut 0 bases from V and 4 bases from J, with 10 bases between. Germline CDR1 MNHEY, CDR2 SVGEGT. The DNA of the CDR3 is TGTGCCAGCAGTTACTCGAGTGCCGATAATCAGCCCCAGCATTTT. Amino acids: CASSYSSADNQPQHF.

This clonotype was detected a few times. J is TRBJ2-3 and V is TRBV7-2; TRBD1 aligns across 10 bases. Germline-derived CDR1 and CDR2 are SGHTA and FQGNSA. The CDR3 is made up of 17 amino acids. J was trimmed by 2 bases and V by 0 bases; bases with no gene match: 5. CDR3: CASSLAGTGAFTDTQYF. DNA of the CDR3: TGTGCCAGCAGCTTAGCAGGGACAGGGGCTTTCACAGATACGCAGTATTTT.

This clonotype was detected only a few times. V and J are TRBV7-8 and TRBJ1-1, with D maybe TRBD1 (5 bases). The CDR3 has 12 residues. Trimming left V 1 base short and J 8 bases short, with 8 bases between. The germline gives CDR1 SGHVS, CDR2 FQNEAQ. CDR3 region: CASSLGGDEAFF. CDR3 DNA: TGTGCCAGCAGCTTAGGAGGGGACGAAGCTTTCTTT. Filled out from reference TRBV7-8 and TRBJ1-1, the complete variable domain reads GAGVSQSPRYKVAKRGQDVALRCDPISGHVSLFWYQQALGQGPEFLTYFQNEAQLDKSGLPSDRFFAERPEGSVSTLKIQRTQQEDSAVYLCASSLGGDEAFFGQGTRLTVV.

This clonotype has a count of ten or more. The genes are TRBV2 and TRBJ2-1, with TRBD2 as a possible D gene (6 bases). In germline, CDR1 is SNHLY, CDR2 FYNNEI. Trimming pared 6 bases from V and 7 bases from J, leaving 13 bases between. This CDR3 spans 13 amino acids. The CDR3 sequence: CASRGDAGNEQFF. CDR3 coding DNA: TGTGCCAGCAGGGGAGACGCGGGGAATGAGCAGTTCTTC.

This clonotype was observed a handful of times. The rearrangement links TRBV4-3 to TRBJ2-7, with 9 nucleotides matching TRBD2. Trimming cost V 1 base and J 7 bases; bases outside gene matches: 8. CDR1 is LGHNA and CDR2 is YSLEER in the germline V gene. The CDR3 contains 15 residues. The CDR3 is CASSQALRTSEEQYF. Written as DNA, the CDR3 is TGCGCCAGCAGCCAAGCCCTCCGGACTAGCGAGGAGCAGTACTTC.

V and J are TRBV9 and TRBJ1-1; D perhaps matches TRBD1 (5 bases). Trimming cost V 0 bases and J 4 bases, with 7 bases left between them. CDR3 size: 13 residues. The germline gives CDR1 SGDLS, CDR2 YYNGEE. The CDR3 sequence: CASSVGTTTEAFF. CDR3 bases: TGTGCCAGCAGCGTAGGGACAACCACTGAAGCTTTCTTT.

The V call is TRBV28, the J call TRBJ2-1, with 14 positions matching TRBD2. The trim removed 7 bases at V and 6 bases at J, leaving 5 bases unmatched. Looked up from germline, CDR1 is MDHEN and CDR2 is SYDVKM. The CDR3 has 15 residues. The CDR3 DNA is TGTGCCAGCACTATGACTAGCGGGAGGGCCAATGAGCAGTTCTTC. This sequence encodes CASTMTSGRANEQFF.

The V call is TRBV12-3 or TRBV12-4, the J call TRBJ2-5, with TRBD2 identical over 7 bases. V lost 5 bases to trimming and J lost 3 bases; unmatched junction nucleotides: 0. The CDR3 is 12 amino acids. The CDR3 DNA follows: TGTGCCAGCAGTGGGACTAAAGAGACCCAGTACTTC. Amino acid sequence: CASSGTKETQYF.

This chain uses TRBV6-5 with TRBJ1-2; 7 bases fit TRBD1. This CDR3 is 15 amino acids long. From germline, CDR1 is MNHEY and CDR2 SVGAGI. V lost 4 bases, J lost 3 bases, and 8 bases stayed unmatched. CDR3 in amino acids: CASSLNRGKDYGYTF. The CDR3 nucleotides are TGTGCCAGCAGTTTAAACAGGGGTAAAGACTATGGCTACACCTTC.

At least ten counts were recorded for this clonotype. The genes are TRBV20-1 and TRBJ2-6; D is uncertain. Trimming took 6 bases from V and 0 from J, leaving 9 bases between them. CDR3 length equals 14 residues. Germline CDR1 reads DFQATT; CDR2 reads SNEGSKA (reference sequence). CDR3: CSARRFSGANVLTF. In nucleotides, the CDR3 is TGCAGTGCACGACGGTTCTCTGGGGCCAACGTCCTGACTTTC.

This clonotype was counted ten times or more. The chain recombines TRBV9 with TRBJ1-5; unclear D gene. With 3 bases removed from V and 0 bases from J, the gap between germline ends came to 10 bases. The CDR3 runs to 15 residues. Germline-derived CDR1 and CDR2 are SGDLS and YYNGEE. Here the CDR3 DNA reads TGTGCCAGCAGCGCCGAGTCGGATAGCAATCAGCCCCAGCATTTT. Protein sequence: CASSAESDSNQPQHF.

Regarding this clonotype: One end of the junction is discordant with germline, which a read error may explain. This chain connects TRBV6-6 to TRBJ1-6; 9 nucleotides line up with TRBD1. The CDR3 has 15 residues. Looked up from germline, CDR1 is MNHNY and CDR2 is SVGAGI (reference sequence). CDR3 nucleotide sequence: TGTGCCAGCAGTCGGGACAGGGTCGTGAATTCACCCCTCAACTTT. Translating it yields CASSRDRVVNSPLNF.

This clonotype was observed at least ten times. Here the CDR3 DNA reads TGTGCCAGCAGTATCATAGGCCCCCAGCAGTACTTC. Its protein is CASSIIGPQQYF. The chain recombines TRBV6-6 with TRBJ2-7, with D unresolved. CDR1 and CDR2 from the germline V gene are MNHNY and SVGAGI (reference sequence). V was pared by 5 bases and J by 8 bases, with 13 bases between. The CDR3 spans 12 residues.

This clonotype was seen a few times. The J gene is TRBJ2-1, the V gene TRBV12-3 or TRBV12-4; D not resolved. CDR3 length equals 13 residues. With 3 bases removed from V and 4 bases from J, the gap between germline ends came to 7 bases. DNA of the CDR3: TGTGCCAGCAGTTTGGGTAGATACAATGAGCAGTTCTTC. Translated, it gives CASSLGRYNEQFF.

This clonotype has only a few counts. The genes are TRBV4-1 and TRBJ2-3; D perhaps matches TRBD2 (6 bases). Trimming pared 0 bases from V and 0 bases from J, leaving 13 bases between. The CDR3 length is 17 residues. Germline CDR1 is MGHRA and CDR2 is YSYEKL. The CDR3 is CASSQDPGGASTDTQYF. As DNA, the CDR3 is TGCGCCAGCAGCCAAGATCCTGGCGGGGCTAGCACAGATACGCAGTATTTT.

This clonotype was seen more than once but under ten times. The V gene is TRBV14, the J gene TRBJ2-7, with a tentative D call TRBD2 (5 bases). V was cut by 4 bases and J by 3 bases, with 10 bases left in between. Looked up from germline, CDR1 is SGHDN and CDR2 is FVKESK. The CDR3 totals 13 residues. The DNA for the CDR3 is TGTGCCAGCAGCCCAGGACTCCTCTACGAGCAGTACTTC. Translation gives CASSPGLLYEQYF.

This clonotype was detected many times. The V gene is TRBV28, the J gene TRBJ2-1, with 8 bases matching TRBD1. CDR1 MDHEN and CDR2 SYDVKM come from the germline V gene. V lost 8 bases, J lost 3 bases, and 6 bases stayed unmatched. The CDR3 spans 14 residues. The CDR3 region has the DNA TGTGCCAGCTTCTCCGACAGGGGCTACAATGAGCAGTTCTTC. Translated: CASFSDRGYNEQFF.

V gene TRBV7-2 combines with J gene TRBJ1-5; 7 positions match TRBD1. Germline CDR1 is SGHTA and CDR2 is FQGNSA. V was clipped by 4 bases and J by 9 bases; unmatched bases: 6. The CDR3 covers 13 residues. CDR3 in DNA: TGTGCCAGCAGCTCTGGACAGGACATGCCCCAGCATTTT. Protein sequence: CASSSGQDMPQHF. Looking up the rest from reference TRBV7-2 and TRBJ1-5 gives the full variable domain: GAGVSQSPSNKVTEKGKDVELRCDPISGHTALYWYRQSLGQGLEFLIYFQGNSAPDKSGLPSDRFSAERTGGSVSTLTIQRTQQEDSAVYLCASSSGQDMPQHFGDGTRLSIL.

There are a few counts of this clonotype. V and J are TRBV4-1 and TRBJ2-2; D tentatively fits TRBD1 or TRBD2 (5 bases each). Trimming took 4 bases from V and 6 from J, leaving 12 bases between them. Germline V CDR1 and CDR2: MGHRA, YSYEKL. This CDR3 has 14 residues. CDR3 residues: CASSPGPDAGELFF. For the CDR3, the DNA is TGCGCCAGCAGCCCGGGACCAGATGCCGGGGAGCTGTTTTTT.

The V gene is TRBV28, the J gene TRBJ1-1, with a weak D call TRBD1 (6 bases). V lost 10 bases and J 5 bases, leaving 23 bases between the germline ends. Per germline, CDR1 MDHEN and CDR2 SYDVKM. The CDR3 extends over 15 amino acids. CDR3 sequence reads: CATHKRRGAQTEAFF. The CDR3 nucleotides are TGTGCCACACACAAACGGAGGGGGGCGCAGACTGAAGCTTTCTTT.

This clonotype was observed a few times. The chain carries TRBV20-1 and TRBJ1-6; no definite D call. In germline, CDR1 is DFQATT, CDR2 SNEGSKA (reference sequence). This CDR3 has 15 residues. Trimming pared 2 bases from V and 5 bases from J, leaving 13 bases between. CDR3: CSARLPSLDNSPLHF. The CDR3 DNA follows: TGCAGTGCTAGATTGCCTTCTCTGGATAATTCACCCCTCCACTTT.

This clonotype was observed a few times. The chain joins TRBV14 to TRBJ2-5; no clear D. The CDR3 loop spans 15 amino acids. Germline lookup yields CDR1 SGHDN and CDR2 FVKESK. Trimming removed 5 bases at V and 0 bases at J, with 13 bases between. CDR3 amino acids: CASSANQWYQETQYF. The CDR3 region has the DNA TGTGCCAGCAGCGCCAACCAATGGTACCAAGAGACCCAGTACTTC.

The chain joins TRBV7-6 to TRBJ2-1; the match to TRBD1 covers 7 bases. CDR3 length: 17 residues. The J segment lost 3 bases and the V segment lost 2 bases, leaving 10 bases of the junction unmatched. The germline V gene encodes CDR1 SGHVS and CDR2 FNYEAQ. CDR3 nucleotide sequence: TGTGCCAGCAGCTTAATGTCGACAGGGTATTGCTACAATGAGCAGTTCTTC. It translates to CASSLMSTGYCYNEQFF.

The CDR3 coding sequence is TGTGCCACCAGCAGAGATTGGGCAGGAGATAACTATGGCTACACCTTC. Encoded protein: CATSRDWAGDNYGYTF. The rearrangement joins TRBV15 to TRBJ1-2, with no clear D. The CDR3 totals 16 residues. Germline V gene lookup returns CDR1 LNHNV and CDR2 YYDKDF (reference sequence). V was clipped by 0 bases and J by 1 base, with 12 bases between them.

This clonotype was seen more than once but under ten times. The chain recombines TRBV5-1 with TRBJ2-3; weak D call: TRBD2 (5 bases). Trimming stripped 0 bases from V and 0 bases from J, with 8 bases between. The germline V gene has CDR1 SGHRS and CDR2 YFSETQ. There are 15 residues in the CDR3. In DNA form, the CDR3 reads TGCGCCAGCAGCTTGGGGACTCCTAGCACAGATACGCAGTATTTT. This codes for CASSLGTPSTDTQYF.

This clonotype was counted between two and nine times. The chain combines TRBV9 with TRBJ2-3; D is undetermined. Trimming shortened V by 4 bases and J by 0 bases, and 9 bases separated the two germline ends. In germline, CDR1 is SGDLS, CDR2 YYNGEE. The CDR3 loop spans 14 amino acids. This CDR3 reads CASSFRLSTDTQYF. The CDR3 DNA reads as TGTGCCAGCAGCTTCCGCCTGAGCACAGATACGCAGTATTTT. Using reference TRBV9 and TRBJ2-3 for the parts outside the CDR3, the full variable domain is DSGVTQTPKHLITATGQRVTLRCSPRSGDLSVYWYQQSLDQGLQFLIQYYNGEERAKGNILERFSAQQFPDLHSELNLSSLELGDSALYFCASSFRLSTDTQYFGPGTRLTVL.

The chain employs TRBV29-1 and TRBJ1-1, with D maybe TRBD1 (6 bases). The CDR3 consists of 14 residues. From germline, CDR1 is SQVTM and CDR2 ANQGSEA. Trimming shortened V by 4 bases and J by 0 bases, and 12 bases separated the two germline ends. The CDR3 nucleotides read TGCAGCGTTGTTGGGCAGGGGATGAACACTGAAGCTTTCTTT. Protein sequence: CSVVGQGMNTEAFF.

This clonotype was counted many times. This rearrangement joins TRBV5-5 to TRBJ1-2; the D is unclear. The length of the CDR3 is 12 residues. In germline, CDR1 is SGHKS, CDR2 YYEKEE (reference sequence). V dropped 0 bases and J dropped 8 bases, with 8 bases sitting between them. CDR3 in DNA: TGTGCCAGCAGCTTGGGCCTGCTAGGCTACACCTTC. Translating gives CASSLGLLGYTF.

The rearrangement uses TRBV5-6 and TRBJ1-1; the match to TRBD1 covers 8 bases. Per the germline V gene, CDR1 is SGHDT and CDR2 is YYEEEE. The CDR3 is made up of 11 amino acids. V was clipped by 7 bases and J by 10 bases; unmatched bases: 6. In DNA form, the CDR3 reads TGTGCCAGCGGCCGGACAGGGCGAGCTTTCTTT. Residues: CASGRTGRAFF.

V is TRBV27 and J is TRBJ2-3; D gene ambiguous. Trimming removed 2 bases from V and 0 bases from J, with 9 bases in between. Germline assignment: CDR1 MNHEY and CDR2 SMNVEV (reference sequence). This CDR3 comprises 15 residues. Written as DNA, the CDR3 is TGTGCCAGCAGTTTACTCCCCGGGAGCACAGATACGCAGTATTTT. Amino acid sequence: CASSLLPGSTDTQYF.